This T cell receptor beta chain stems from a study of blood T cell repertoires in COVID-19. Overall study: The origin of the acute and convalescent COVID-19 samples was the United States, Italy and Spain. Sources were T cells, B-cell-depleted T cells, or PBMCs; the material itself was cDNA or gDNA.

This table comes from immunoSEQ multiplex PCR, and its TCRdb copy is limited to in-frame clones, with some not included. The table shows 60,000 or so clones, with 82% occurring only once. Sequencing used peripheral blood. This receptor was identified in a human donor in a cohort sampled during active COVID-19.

The DNA for the CDR3 is TGTGCCAGCAGCTTGGGCGCGGTGACTGAAGCTTTCTTT. The encoded protein is CASSLGAVTEAFF. The V call is TRBV5-6, the J call TRBJ1-1; D is ambiguous. This CDR3 contains 13 residues. Germline V gene lookup returns CDR1 SGHDT and CDR2 YYEEEE. Trimming stripped 0 bases from V and 5 bases from J, with 8 bases between.